What follows are 26 T cell receptor beta chains derived from one specimen sequenced in a study of T cell changes during pregnancy in multiple sclerosis. This table comes from immunoSEQ multiplex PCR, and its TCRdb copy is limited to in-frame clones, with some not included. This table holds over 25,000 clones, roughly 90% found once. The specimen comprised CD8+ T cells from peripheral blood mononuclear cells, sampled after pregnancy. The receptor set was obtained from a female donor with multiple sclerosis, enrolled in a pregnancy study.

V usage is TRBV29-1 and J usage is TRBJ2-5; 9 bases are a match to TRBD2. There are 11 residues in the CDR3. Trimming cost V 6 bases and J 7 bases; bases outside gene matches: 3. The V gene's germline CDR1 is SQVTM and CDR2 ANQGSEA. In nucleotides, the CDR3 is TGCAGCGTCCCAGCGGGAGGGACCCAGTACTTC. This encodes CSVPAGGTQYF.

CDR3 sequence reads: CASSLWTLTTPEQYF. The CDR3, as DNA: TGTGCCAGCAGCCTCTGGACACTTACCACGCCCGAGCAGTACTTC. This rearrangement joins TRBV7-2 to TRBJ2-7; maybe TRBD1 (5 bases). The germline gives CDR1 SGHTA, CDR2 FQGNSA. V dropped 5 bases and J dropped 6 bases, with 20 bases sitting between them. The CDR3 is 15 amino acids.

The chain joins TRBV9 to TRBJ1-1; TRBD1 might be the D (6 bases). The CDR3 is 14 amino acids. The ends were cut back, 5 bases at V and 3 bases at J, with 14 bases in the middle. CDR1 is SGDLS, CDR2 YYNGEE, per germline. CDR3: CASRAQGGYTEAFF. The CDR3 DNA reads as TGTGCCAGCAGAGCACAGGGTGGTTACACTGAAGCTTTCTTT.

The chain carries TRBV27 and TRBJ2-7, with TRBD1 matching 8 bases. With 5 bases clipped from V and 2 bases from J, the junction kept 14 bases outside the gene matches. This CDR3 is built from 17 residues. In germline, CDR1 is MNHEY, CDR2 SMNVEV (reference sequence). CDR3 amino acids: CASSPHPPDRVPYEQYF. CDR3 nucleotide sequence: TGTGCCAGCAGTCCACACCCCCCGGACAGGGTCCCCTACGAGCAGTACTTC.

The chain links TRBV19 to TRBJ2-2, with D hard to call. The CDR3 covers 14 residues. The ends were cut back, 5 bases at V and 3 bases at J, with 10 bases in the middle. Germline values: CDR1 LNHDA, CDR2 SQIVND (reference sequence). The CDR3 spells CASSPPADTGELFF. The CDR3 DNA reads TGTGCCAGTAGTCCCCCGGCGGACACCGGGGAGCTGTTTTTT.

V and J are TRBV20-1 and TRBJ2-7; 9 bases are a match to TRBD2. J was trimmed by 7 bases and V by 6 bases; bases with no gene match: 4. Germline loops: CDR1 DFQATT, CDR2 SNEGSKA (reference sequence). CDR3 length equals 11 residues. CDR3 in DNA: TGCAGTGCAGGACTAGCGCGGGAGCAGTACTTC. Translating gives CSAGLAREQYF.

J is TRBJ1-5 and V is TRBV15; 9 positions match TRBD1. Trimming cost V 3 bases and J 5 bases; bases outside gene matches: 2. This CDR3 has 14 residues. Germline V gene lookup returns CDR1 LNHNV and CDR2 YYDKDF (reference sequence). CDR3 nucleotide sequence: TGTGCCACCAGCAGCAGACAGGGGGATCAGCCCCAGCATTTT. Protein: CATSSRQGDQPQHF.

The rearrangement joins TRBV9 to TRBJ2-5; tentatively, D is TRBD2 (5 bases). Per germline, CDR1 SGDLS and CDR2 YYNGEE. V gave up 0 bases and J gave up 4 bases, with 10 bases separating them. This CDR3 is built from 14 residues. The CDR3 nucleotides are TGTGCCAGCAGCGTAGAAGGTGGGAGAGAGACCCAGTACTTC. Encoded protein: CASSVEGGRETQYF.

The rearrangement joins TRBV11-3 to TRBJ2-3; 8 bases match TRBD2. V lost 4 bases to trimming and J lost 6 bases; unmatched junction nucleotides: 18. The CDR3 totals 18 residues. The germline V gene has CDR1 SGHNT and CDR2 YENEEA. The CDR3, as DNA: TGTGCCAGCAGCTATCGCCGGGGAAGCGGGAGTCTCGAGGATACGCAGTATTTT. Its protein is CASSYRRGSGSLEDTQYF.

The chain recombines TRBV6-4 with TRBJ2-2; TRBD2 matches 7 bases. Germline CDR1 is MRHNA and CDR2 is SNTAGT. V dropped 5 bases and J dropped 3; count of bases not matched to a gene: 6. This CDR3 has 15 amino acids. The CDR3 is CASSPGTTHTGELFF. In DNA, the CDR3 is TGTGCCAGCAGTCCCGGGACTACCCACACCGGGGAGCTGTTTTTT.

The rearrangement joins TRBV11-2 to TRBJ1-1; 8 bases agree with TRBD1. CDR3 length: 14 residues. Germline-derived CDR1 and CDR2 are SGHAT and FQNNGV. V was clipped by 4 bases and J by 4 bases; unmatched bases: 5. The CDR3 bases are TGTGCCAGCAGCTCAGACAGGGGAAGCACTGAAGCTTTCTTT. Its protein is CASSSDRGSTEAFF.

In DNA, the CDR3 is TGTGCCAGCAGTTTAACGACATTCTACGAGCAGTACTTC. It encodes CASSLTTFYEQYF. This chain connects TRBV28 to TRBJ2-7; D gene uncertain. Germline values: CDR1 MDHEN, CDR2 SYDVKM. The CDR3 extends over 13 amino acids. Trimming took off 2 bases at V and 3 bases at J, with 8 bases between the two ends.

Only one count was recorded for this clone. This sequence joins TRBV28 and TRBJ1-2; a weak D match, TRBD1 (5 bases). The germline V and J ends were trimmed by 1 base and 4 bases, with 13 bases remaining between them. The germline CDR1 and CDR2 sequences are MDHEN and SYDVKM. The CDR3 has 15 amino acids. DNA of the CDR3: TGTGCCAGCAGTTTATTGCAGGGCATACCCTATGGCTACACCTTC. Its translation is CASSLLQGIPYGYTF.

J is TRBJ1-5 and V is TRBV12-2; the table's TRBD1 call for D was not verified on the DNA. TRBV12-2 is a documented pseudogene. The CDR3 is made up of 15 amino acids. CDR3 sequence: CASRCGQNSNQPQHF. The CDR3 coding sequence is TGTGCAAGTCGCTGCGGACAGAATAGCAATCAGCCCCAGCATTTT.

The V call is TRBV19, the J call TRBJ2-5; TRBD1 might be the D (5 bases). The V gene lost 3 bases and the J gene lost 4 bases, with 12 bases spanning the gap. This CDR3 is 14 amino acids long. The germline V gene has CDR1 LNHDA and CDR2 SQIVND (reference sequence). In nucleotides, the CDR3 is TGTGCCAGTAGTATCCCTCAGGGCGCAGAGACCCAGTACTTC. It is translated as CASSIPQGAETQYF.

The V and J genes are TRBV2 and TRBJ2-1, with TRBD2 matching over 8 bases. This CDR3 has 15 amino acids. The germline gives CDR1 SNHLY, CDR2 FYNNEI. The junction had 3 bases not matched to a gene; V was cut back by 5 bases and J by 0 bases. CDR3 coding DNA: TGTGCCAGCAGTCTAGCGGGCAGCTCCTACAATGAGCAGTTCTTC. As protein: CASSLAGSSYNEQFF. Full variable domain (rest looked up from reference TRBV2 and TRBJ2-1): EPEVTQTPSHQVTQMGQEVILRCVPISNHLYFYWYRQILGQKVEFLVSFYNNEISEKSEIFDDQFSVERPDGSNFTLKIRSTKLEDSAMYFCASSLAGSSYNEQFFGPGTRLTVL.

V and J are TRBV11-3 and TRBJ2-7; 11 bases align to TRBD2. V dropped 6 bases and J dropped 3; count of bases not matched to a gene: 4. The CDR3 covers 14 residues. Germline V lookup: CDR1 SGHNT, CDR2 YENEEA. In nucleotides, the CDR3 is TGTGCCAGCAGTATGACTAGCGGGGACTACGAGCAGTACTTC. This translates into CASSMTSGDYEQYF.

The chain combines TRBV28 with TRBJ2-1, with TRBD2 matching over 8 bases. The V segment lost 11 bases and the J segment 2 bases; nucleotides outside the gene matches: 14. Germline assignment: CDR1 MDHEN and CDR2 SYDVKM. The length of the CDR3 is 16 residues. The DNA for the CDR3 is TGTGCCCATAACTCCGAATACGGGAGGGCCTACAATGAGCAGTTCTTC. As protein: CAHNSEYGRAYNEQFF.

The rearrangement joins TRBV13 to TRBJ1-2; D is perhaps TRBD1 (5 bases). Trimming pared 2 bases from V and 8 bases from J, leaving 15 bases between. CDR1 is PRHDT, CDR2 FYEKMQ, per germline (reference sequence). The CDR3 is made up of 14 amino acids. The DNA of the CDR3 is TGTGCCAGCAGCTTAATCCAGGGATGGATCGGCTACACCTTC. This gives the protein CASSLIQGWIGYTF.

The chain joins TRBV4-3 to TRBJ2-7; no clear D gene. The V end lost 1 base, the J end lost 2 bases, and 12 bases lay between the germline ends. Germline CDR1 LGHNA, CDR2 YSLEER. This CDR3 is built from 15 residues. CDR3 region: CASSQVYPATYEQYF. CDR3 coding DNA: TGCGCCAGCAGCCAAGTGTATCCAGCGACCTACGAGCAGTACTTC.

This clone appeared a single time. The chain has TRBV13 and TRBJ2-7; 12 positions match TRBD2. This CDR3 is built from 16 residues. Germline CDR1 PRHDT, CDR2 FYEKMQ (reference sequence). Trimming at V came to 5 bases and at J to 9 bases, leaving 14 bases not matched to a gene. In DNA, the CDR3 is TGTGCCAGCAGCGAAGGACTAGCGGGATTCCTAGGGGGGCAGTACTTC. Translation: CASSEGLAGFLGGQYF.

The rearrangement uses TRBV2 and TRBJ2-2; D uncertain. CDR1 and CDR2 (germline): SNHLY, FYNNEI. V lost 5 bases to trimming and J lost 4 bases, with 8 bases between them. The CDR3 length is 13 residues. The CDR3 DNA is TGTGCCAGCAGTTTCACAGTCACCGGGGAGCTGTTTTTT. Protein product: CASSFTVTGELFF.

The V gene is TRBV5-6, the J gene TRBJ1-5; 7 bases map to TRBD1. Germline V lookup: CDR1 SGHDT, CDR2 YYEEEE. CDR3 length equals 14 residues. The junction had 2 bases not matched to a gene; V was cut back by 0 bases and J by 5 bases. The CDR3 DNA reads as TGTGCCAGCAGCTTGGGTACAGGGGATCAGCCCCAGCATTTT. Translated: CASSLGTGDQPQHF. The full variable domain, with the rest looked up from reference TRBV5-6 and TRBJ1-5, is DAGVTQSPTHLIKTRGQQVTLRCSPKSGHDTVSWYQQALGQGPQFIFQYYEEEERQRGNFPDRFSGHQFPNYSSELNVNALLLGDSALYLCASSLGTGDQPQHFGDGTRLSIL.

This clone came up once. This sequence joins TRBV9 and TRBJ1-4; 10 bases match TRBD1. Per germline, CDR1 SGDLS and CDR2 YYNGEE. With V trimmed by 4 bases and J by 6 bases, 3 bases remained unmatched. CDR3 size: 14 residues. The CDR3 sequence: CASSPGTGDEKLFF. CDR3 nucleotide sequence: TGTGCCAGCAGCCCCGGGACAGGGGATGAAAAACTGTTTTTT. Variable domain in full (rest from reference TRBV9 and TRBJ1-4): DSGVTQTPKHLITATGQRVTLRCSPRSGDLSVYWYQQSLDQGLQFLIQYYNGEERAKGNILERFSAQQFPDLHSELNLSSLELGDSALYFCASSPGTGDEKLFFGSGTQLSVL.

The chain is built from TRBV25-1 and TRBJ1-2, with 7 bases identical to TRBD1. V gave up 3 bases and J gave up 4 bases; unmatched junction bases: 5. The CDR3 consists of 14 residues. Germline V lookup: CDR1 MGHDK, CDR2 SYGVNS. The CDR3: CASSDLGQIYGYTF. DNA of the CDR3: TGTGCCAGCAGTGACTTGGGACAGATCTATGGCTACACCTTC.

The gene calls are TRBV15 and TRBJ2-5, with 8 nucleotides matching TRBD1. V trimming: 4 bases; J trimming: 1 base; junction bases outside the gene matches: 5. Germline loops: CDR1 LNHNV, CDR2 YYDKDF (reference sequence). The CDR3 covers 15 residues. The CDR3 reads CATSTWDRTQETQYF. The CDR3, as DNA: TGTGCCACCAGCACCTGGGACAGGACCCAAGAGACCCAGTACTTC.